This T cell receptor beta chain appears in the sequencing data of a study of T cells in localized non-small cell lung cancer. The study's findings and limits: There were a median roughly 60 of the top 100 tumor clones appearing in adjacent lung.

The V gene's germline CDR1 is MNHGY and CDR2 SAAAGT. V lost 7 bases to trimming and J lost 3 bases, with 13 bases between them. CDR3 length: 13 residues. TCRdb keeps only in-frame clones here, not all; method: immunoSEQ multiplex PCR. The sample has under 2,500 clones, under 25% seen once. Comment on this clone: Its antigen is undetermined.

The chain links TRBV6-8 to TRBJ2-7; possible D gene TRBD2, 5 bases. Specimen: lung tumor tissue, collected before any cancer treatment. The sequence came from a woman aged 40 to 75 with stage I squamous cell lung carcinoma. CDR3 amino acids: CASTIGSGYEQYF. DNA for the CDR3: TGTGCCAGCACTATTGGGAGCGGCTACGAGCAGTACTTC.